What follows are 15 T cell receptor beta chains derived from one specimen sequenced in a study of identifying expanded T cells in peripheral blood. Clones were sequenced by immunoSEQ multiplex PCR, and TCRdb holds only the in-frame ones, with some missing. The sample includes 130,000 or so clones, 84% of them seen just once. The specimen sequenced was blood. The receptor source for this set is a person between 18 and 75 years old in good health.

CDR3 residues: CASRTYNEAFF. In DNA form, the CDR3 reads TGTGCCAGCAGGACTTACAACGAAGCTTTCTTT. J is TRBJ1-1 and V is TRBV6-6; D is unclear. The CDR3 consists of 11 residues. V lost 6 bases and J lost 8, with 10 bases in between. The V gene's germline CDR1 is MNHNY and CDR2 SVGAGI (reference sequence).

The chain recombines TRBV19 with TRBJ1-2; D is unclear. The V end lost 3 bases, the J end lost 0 bases, and 14 bases lay between the germline ends. This CDR3 contains 16 residues. The germline V gene has CDR1 LNHDA and CDR2 SQIVND (reference sequence). The CDR3 loop is CASSINQAPTNYGYTF. CDR3 bases: TGTGCCAGTAGTATCAACCAGGCCCCTACTAACTATGGCTACACCTTC.

This clone has at least ten counts. J is TRBJ2-2 and V is TRBV7-8; no firm D call. This CDR3 is 16 amino acids long. Germline V CDR1 and CDR2: SGHVS, FQNEAQ. The V end lost 1 base, the J end lost 5 bases, and 14 bases lay between the germline ends. CDR3 nucleotide sequence: TGTGCCAGCAGCTTAGACCAGGCCCCTTCAACCGGGGAGCTGTTTTTT. Its translation is CASSLDQAPSTGELFF.

The chain is built from TRBV29-1 and TRBJ2-7, with TRBD1 identical over 7 bases. The CDR3 is 12 residues long. J lost 0 bases, V lost 7 bases, and 3 bases had no gene match. The V gene's germline CDR1 is SQVTM and CDR2 ANQGSEA. The CDR3: CSAQGHSYEQYF. Written as DNA, the CDR3 is TGCAGCGCACAGGGGCACTCCTACGAGCAGTACTTC.

The chain joins TRBV6-1 to TRBJ1-4; tentative D call: TRBD1 (6 bases). Germline V lookup: CDR1 MNHNS, CDR2 SASEGT. V was trimmed by 2 bases and J by 3 bases, leaving 10 bases between them. The CDR3 is 15 residues long. CDR3 in amino acids: CASSEHQGSNEKLFF. CDR3 nucleotide sequence: TGTGCCAGCAGTGAACATCAGGGGTCTAATGAAAAACTGTTTTTT.

The rearrangement links TRBV29-1 to TRBJ2-1; D unclear. V was pared by 6 bases and J by 5 bases, with 5 bases between. Per the germline V gene, CDR1 is SQVTM and CDR2 is ANQGSEA. This CDR3 contains 10 residues. CDR3 sequence (DNA): TGCAGCGTGGGTAACAATGAGCAGTTCTTC. It encodes CSVGNNEQFF.

The sample holds one count of this clone. J is TRBJ1-2 and V is TRBV6-5, with D unresolved. Germline V gene sequence: CDR1 MNHEY, CDR2 SVGAGI. Between the trimmed V and J ends, which lost 4 bases and 13 bases, there was a span of 25 bases. The CDR3 runs to 15 residues. This CDR3 is CASSLVRGDALGVTF. The CDR3 bases are TGTGCCAGCAGTTTGGTTCGGGGTGATGCTCTGGGTGTCACCTTC.

The chain employs TRBV5-1 and TRBJ1-2, with a tentative D call TRBD1 (5 bases). The V gene's germline CDR1 is SGHRS and CDR2 YFSETQ. With 0 bases removed from V and 7 bases from J, the gap between germline ends came to 16 bases. The length of the CDR3 is 15 residues. The CDR3 is CASSLDRLEFGGYTF. The DNA of the CDR3 is TGCGCCAGCAGCTTGGACAGGTTGGAGTTTGGTGGCTACACCTTC.

The chain is built from TRBV30 and TRBJ1-2, with D uncertain. V was pared by 2 bases and J by 5 bases, with 12 bases between. Per germline, CDR1 GTSNPN and CDR2 SVGIG (reference sequence). The CDR3 sequence is 13 residues long. The CDR3 DNA is TGTGCCTGGAGTACAAGGAACATTTATGGCTACACCTTC. Amino acid sequence: CAWSTRNIYGYTF.

This chain connects TRBV18 to TRBJ2-2, with a weak D call TRBD1 (5 bases). Germline CDR1 reads KGHSH; CDR2 reads LQKENI. Trimming left V 2 bases short and J 1 base short, with 5 bases between. The CDR3 contains 14 residues. This chain's CDR3 is CASSPGQNTGELFF. CDR3 coding DNA: TGTGCCAGCTCACCAGGACAGAACACCGGGGAGCTGTTTTTT.

This clone appeared once. The chain couples TRBV7-9 to TRBJ2-1; a weak D match, TRBD1 (5 bases). CDR1 is SEHNR and CDR2 is FQNEAQ in the germline V gene (reference sequence). The CDR3 loop spans 15 amino acids. Trimming removed 6 bases at V and 5 bases at J, with 17 bases between. The CDR3 nucleotides are TGTGCCAGCAGTCCACGACAGCCTGGTCACAATGAGCAGTTCTTC. It specifies CASSPRQPGHNEQFF.

This clone was seen more than once but under ten times. The chain combines TRBV19 with TRBJ1-5; TRBD1 agrees at 7 bases. Per the germline V gene, CDR1 is LNHDA and CDR2 is SQIVND (reference sequence). J gave up 0 bases and V 2 bases, and 7 bases lay outside the gene matches. This CDR3 has 17 residues. The CDR3 region has the DNA TGTGCCAGTAGTATAACTGGGACAGTTGATAGCAATCAGCCCCAGCATTTT. This translates into CASSITGTVDSNQPQHF.

The chain recombines TRBV7-6 with TRBJ1-6; weak D call: TRBD1 (6 bases). Germline values: CDR1 SGHVS, CDR2 FNYEAQ. V was trimmed by 1 base and J by 0 bases, leaving 19 bases between them. This CDR3 contains 20 residues. The DNA of the CDR3 is TGTGCCAGCAGCTTAGTAGCCTGGGACACCATTTTCTCCTATAATTCACCCCTCCACTTT. It codes for CASSLVAWDTIFSYNSPLHF.

The V call is TRBV7-9, the J call TRBJ1-2, with a possible D match to TRBD1 (6 bases). Germline CDR1 is SEHNR and CDR2 is FQNEAQ (reference sequence). The CDR3 totals 14 residues. Trimming removed 4 bases at V and 4 bases at J, with 13 bases between. The CDR3 DNA reads TGTGCCAGCAGCTCTACAGGGACGATCTATGGCTACACCTTC. As protein: CASSSTGTIYGYTF. The full variable domain, completed using reference TRBV7-9 and TRBJ1-2, is DTGVSQNPRHKITKRGQNVTFRCDPISEHNRLYWYRQTLGQGPEFLTYFQNEAQLEKSRLLSDRFSAERPKGSFSTLEIQRTEQGDSAMYLCASSSTGTIYGYTFGSGTRLTVV.

J is TRBJ2-5 and V is TRBV2; 9 bases agree with TRBD2. With 2 bases clipped from V and 5 bases from J, the junction kept 6 bases outside the gene matches. The germline gives CDR1 SNHLY, CDR2 FYNNEI. The CDR3 covers 15 residues. CDR3 nucleotides: TGTGCCAGCAGTGAAACGGCGGGGGGGCCGGAGACCCAGTACTTC. Encoded protein: CASSETAGGPETQYF.